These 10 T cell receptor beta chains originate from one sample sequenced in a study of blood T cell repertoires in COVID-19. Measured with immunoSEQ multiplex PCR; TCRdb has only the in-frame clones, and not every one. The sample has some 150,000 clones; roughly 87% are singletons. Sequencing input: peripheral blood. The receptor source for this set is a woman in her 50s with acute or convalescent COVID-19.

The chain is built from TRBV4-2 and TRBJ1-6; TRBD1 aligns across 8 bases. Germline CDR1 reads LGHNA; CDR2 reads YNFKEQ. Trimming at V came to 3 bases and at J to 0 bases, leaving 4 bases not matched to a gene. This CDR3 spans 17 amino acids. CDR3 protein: CASSQDRDSSYNSPLHF. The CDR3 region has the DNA TGTGCCAGCAGCCAGGACAGGGACAGCTCCTATAATTCACCCCTCCACTTT.

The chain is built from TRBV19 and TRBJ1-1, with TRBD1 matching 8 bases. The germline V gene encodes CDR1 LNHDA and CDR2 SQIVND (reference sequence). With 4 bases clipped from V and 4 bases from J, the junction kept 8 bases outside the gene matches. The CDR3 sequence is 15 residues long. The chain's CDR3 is CASSSPPGGFTEAFF. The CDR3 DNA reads TGTGCCAGTAGTAGTCCTCCAGGGGGCTTCACTGAAGCTTTCTTT.

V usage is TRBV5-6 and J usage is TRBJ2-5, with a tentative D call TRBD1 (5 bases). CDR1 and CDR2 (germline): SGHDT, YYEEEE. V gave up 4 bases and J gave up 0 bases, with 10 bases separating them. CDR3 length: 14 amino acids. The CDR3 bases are TGTGCCAGCAGCCTATCGACAGACCAAGAGACCCAGTACTTC. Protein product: CASSLSTDQETQYF. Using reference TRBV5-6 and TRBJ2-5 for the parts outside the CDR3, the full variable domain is DAGVTQSPTHLIKTRGQQVTLRCSPKSGHDTVSWYQQALGQGPQFIFQYYEEEERQRGNFPDRFSGHQFPNYSSELNVNALLLGDSALYLCASSLSTDQETQYFGPGTRLLVL.

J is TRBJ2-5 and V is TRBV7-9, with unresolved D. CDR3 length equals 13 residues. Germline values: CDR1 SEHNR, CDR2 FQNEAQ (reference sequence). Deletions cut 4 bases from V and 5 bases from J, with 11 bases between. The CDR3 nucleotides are TGTGCCAGCAGCTGGGTTTCGAGGGAGACCCAGTACTTC. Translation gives CASSWVSRETQYF.

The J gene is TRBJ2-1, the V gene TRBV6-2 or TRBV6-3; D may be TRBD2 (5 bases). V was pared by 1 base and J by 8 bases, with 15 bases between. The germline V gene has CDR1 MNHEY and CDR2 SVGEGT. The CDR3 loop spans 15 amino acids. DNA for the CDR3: TGTGCCAGCAGTTACTATCAGCGGACCCTCGATGAGCAGTTCTTC. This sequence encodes CASSYYQRTLDEQFF.

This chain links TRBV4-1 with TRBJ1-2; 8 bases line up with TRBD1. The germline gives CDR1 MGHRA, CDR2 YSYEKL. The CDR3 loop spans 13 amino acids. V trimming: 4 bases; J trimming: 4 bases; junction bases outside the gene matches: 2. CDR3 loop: CASSPRGPYGYTF. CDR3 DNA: TGCGCCAGCAGCCCCAGGGGGCCCTATGGCTACACCTTC.

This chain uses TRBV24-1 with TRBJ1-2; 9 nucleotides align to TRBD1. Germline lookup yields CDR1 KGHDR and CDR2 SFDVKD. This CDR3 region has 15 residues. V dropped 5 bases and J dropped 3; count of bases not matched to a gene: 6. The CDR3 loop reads CATSGPGQGHYGYTF. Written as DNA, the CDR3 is TGTGCCACCAGTGGGCCGGGACAGGGACACTATGGCTACACCTTC.

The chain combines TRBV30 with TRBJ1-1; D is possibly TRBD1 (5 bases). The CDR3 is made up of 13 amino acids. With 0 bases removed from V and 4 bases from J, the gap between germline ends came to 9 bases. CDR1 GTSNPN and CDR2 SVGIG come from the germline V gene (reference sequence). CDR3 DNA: TGTGCCTGGAGTGTGGGGGGGGGCACTGAAGCTTTCTTT. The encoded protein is CAWSVGGGTEAFF.

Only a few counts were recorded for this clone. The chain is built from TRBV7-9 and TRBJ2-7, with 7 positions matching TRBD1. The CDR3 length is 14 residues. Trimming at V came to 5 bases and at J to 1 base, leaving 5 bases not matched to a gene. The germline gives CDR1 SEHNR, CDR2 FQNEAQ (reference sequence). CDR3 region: CASSPRDRSYEQYF. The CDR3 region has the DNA TGTGCCAGCAGCCCCAGGGACAGATCCTACGAGCAGTACTTC.

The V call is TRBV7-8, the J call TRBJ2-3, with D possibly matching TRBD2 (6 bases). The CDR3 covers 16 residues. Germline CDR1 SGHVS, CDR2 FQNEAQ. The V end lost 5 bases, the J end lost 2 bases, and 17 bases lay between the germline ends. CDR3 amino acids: CASSPPRAGFTDTQYF. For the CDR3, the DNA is TGTGCCAGCAGCCCCCCCCGGGCGGGGTTCACAGATACGCAGTATTTT.